A selection of T cell receptor beta chains follows, all from one sample in a study of blood T cell repertoires in COVID-19. This table comes from immunoSEQ multiplex PCR, and its TCRdb copy is limited to in-frame clones, with some not included. The data show approximately 270,000 clones, about nine tenths seen once. Sequencing input: peripheral blood. Every receptor here comes from a man aged 50 or older with acute or convalescent COVID-19. The CDR3 runs from the conserved cysteine through the conserved F or W. The order of the fields is clone size, V gene, J gene, D gene, CDR3 DNA, CDR3 protein. A D gene is named only where the DNA matches it firmly. A row's size may be missing; if present it is once, few, many or a size class.

.	TRBV5-1	TRBJ1-1	.	TGCGCCAGCAGCTTGGCCGGAGGGGTTTTCTTT	CASSLAGGVFF
.	TRBV5-1	TRBJ2-5	TRBD2	TGCGCCAGCAGCTCCGGGGGGGCCGGGGAGACCCAGTACTTC	CASSSGGAGETQYF
once	TRBV6-4	TRBJ2-7	.	TGTGCCAGCACTCCGGGACACCTCTACGAGCAGTACTTC	CASTPGHLYEQYF
.	TRBV2	TRBJ2-7	TRBD2	TGTGCCATCGCCGGGACTAGCGGGGGATATGGGGGAAACGAGCAGTACTTC	CAIAGTSGGYGGNEQYF
.	TRBV2	TRBJ1-4	.	TGTGCCAGCAGTGGGGGACAAGTTAATGAAAAACTGTTTTTT	CASSGGQVNEKLFF
.	TRBV30	TRBJ2-3	TRBD2	TGTGCCTGGAGTGCGGGGGGGCCGGGCACAGATACGCAGTATTTT	CAWSAGGPGTDTQYF
once	TRBV12-5	TRBJ2-3	.	TGTGCTAGTGGTGCGGAGTCAGATACGCAGTATTTT	CASGAESDTQYF
.	TRBV14	TRBJ2-3	.	TGTGCCAGCAGCCAAGATCGGGGGAATGCAGATACGCAGTATTTT	CASSQDRGNADTQYF
.	TRBV20-1	TRBJ2-7	.	TGCAGTGCTACGGACACCGACGAGCAGTACTTC	CSATDTDEQYF
.	TRBV2	TRBJ2-7	.	TGTGCCAGCAGTGAGGGGACACCCAGGCACCACGAGCAGTACTTC	CASSEGTPRHHEQYF
.	TRBV19	TRBJ2-3	.	TGTGCCAGTAGTTTCGGAGGGTCCTACACAGATACGCAGTATTTT	CASSFGGSYTDTQYF
.	TRBV10-1	TRBJ2-3	.	TGCGCCAGCAGTGCTTTGAGTGTCTCGGATACGCAGTATTTT	CASSALSVSDTQYF
.	TRBV9	TRBJ2-1	.	TGTGCCAGCAGTCTTGACACGAGCTCCTACAATGAGCAGTTCTTC	CASSLDTSSYNEQFF
.	TRBV6-5	TRBJ1-1	.	TGTGCCAGCACCCCAAGCTTCAGGTTTAGCACTGAAGCTTTCTTT	CASTPSFRFSTEAFF
.	TRBV18	TRBJ2-3	TRBD2	TGTGCCAGCTCACGACTTGGGACTAGCGGTTTCACAGATACGCAGTATTTT	CASSRLGTSGFTDTQYF
.	TRBV7-2	TRBJ2-5	.	TGTGCCAGCAGCTCGATACAGCAGTTCCAAGAGACCCAGTACTTC	CASSSIQQFQETQYF
.	TRBV2	TRBJ2-6	.	TGTGCCAGCAGTGAATTGGCGGGCCGATACGGCTCTGGGGCCAACGTCCTGACTTTC	CASSELAGRYGSGANVLTF
.	TRBV3-1/TRBV3-2	TRBJ2-5	TRBD2	TGTGCCAGCAGCCAAGCGGGGAGGGGTCTGACCCAGTACTTC	CASSQAGRGLTQYF
.	TRBV11-2	TRBJ2-5	.	TGTGCCAGCAGGCTTGGGGGGGCGGAGACCCAGTACTTC	CASRLGGAETQYF
.	TRBV19	TRBJ1-1	TRBD1	TGTGCCAGTAGTGCGGGACAGAGGAACACTGAAGCTTTCTTT	CASSAGQRNTEAFF
.	TRBV16	TRBJ2-2	.	TGTGCCAGCAGCCAACGCAGGGGACGCACCGGGGAGCTGTTTTTT	CASSQRRGRTGELFF
.	TRBV10-3	TRBJ2-2	.	TGTGCCACCTTGGGGCGACCCACCGGGGAGCTGTTTTTT	CATLGRPTGELFF
.	TRBV7-2	TRBJ2-4	.	TGTGCCAGCAGCTTGTCAGGCAGAAGGTACATTCAGTACTTC	CASSLSGRRYIQYF
.	TRBV2	TRBJ2-7	TRBD2	TGTGCCAGCAGGTACAGACTAGCGGGCATGTACGAGCAGTACTTC	CASRYRLAGMYEQYF
.	TRBV24-1	TRBJ1-2	TRBD1	TGTGCCACCAGTGACTGGACAGGTCAGACCTACACCTTC	CATSDWTGQTYTF
.	TRBV11-2	TRBJ1-2	.	TGTGCCAGCAGCTTTACATCCGGGACACCTTATGGCTACACCTTC	CASSFTSGTPYGYTF
.	TRBV3-1/TRBV3-2	TRBJ2-2	TRBD1	TGTGCCAGCAGACATAGGACAGGAAACACCGGGGAGCTGTTTTTT	CASRHRTGNTGELFF
.	TRBV30	TRBJ1-1	.	TGTGCCTGGAGGTCGGGGGGGAACACTGAAGCTTTCTTT	CAWRSGGNTEAFF
.	TRBV19	TRBJ2-2	TRBD1	TGTGCCAGTAGTTCCCGGACAGGGATAGGGGAGCTGTTTTTT	CASSSRTGIGELFF
.	TRBV12-3/TRBV12-4	TRBJ1-1	TRBD1	TGTGCCAGCAGTTGGGGACAGGACACTGAAGCTTTCTTT	CASSWGQDTEAFF
once	TRBV10-3	TRBJ1-1	TRBD1	TGTGCCATCGGGACAGGGGGCCCCAACACTGAAGCTTTCTTT	CAIGTGGPNTEAFF
.	TRBV9	TRBJ1-1	.	TGTGCCAGCAGCCCCACCGGGTCCTCAACTGAAGCTTTCTTT	CASSPTGSSTEAFF
.	TRBV5-1	TRBJ1-1	.	TGCGCCAGCAGCTTGGTCGGGGGAGACACTGAAGCTTTCTTT	CASSLVGGDTEAFF
.	TRBV6-5	TRBJ1-2	.	TGTGCCAGCAAACGGGATAGTCTTAATGGCTACACCTTC	CASKRDSLNGYTF
once	TRBV5-4	TRBJ2-3	.	TGTGCCAGCAGCTTGGATACAGAGATTAGCACAGATACGCAGTATTTT	CASSLDTEISTDTQYF
few	TRBV20-1	TRBJ1-2	.	TGCAGTGCTAGGGGGGGATATGGCTACACCTTC	CSARGGYGYTF
.	TRBV5-4	TRBJ2-3	TRBD2	TGTGCCGCCAGGGGGGGATTGGGGACTAGCAGCACAGATACGCAGTATTTT	CAARGGLGTSSTDTQYF
.	TRBV7-7	TRBJ2-5	TRBD2	TGTGCTAGCAGCTTCCCCGGGACGGGGGGTGAGACCCAGTACTTC	CASSFPGTGGETQYF
.	TRBV11-2	TRBJ1-1	.	TGTGCCAGCAGCTTAGAAGCGACAGTGAACACTGAAGCTTTCTTT	CASSLEATVNTEAFF
.	TRBV7-9	TRBJ2-3	.	TGTGCCAGCAGTATAGGGGGGGCATTGACAGATACGCAGTATTTT	CASSIGGALTDTQYF
once	TRBV9	TRBJ2-2	.	TGTGCCAGCAGCAGGGGCCTAAGCGGGGAGCTGTTTTTT	CASSRGLSGELFF
few	TRBV6-2/TRBV6-3	TRBJ1-1	.	TGTGCCAGCAGTTACTCTTTGGGGGCGGTGAACACTGAAGCTTTCTTT	CASSYSLGAVNTEAFF
.	TRBV10-3	TRBJ1-1	TRBD1	TGTGCCATCAGAGACAGGGGGCAAAGTGAAGCTTTCTTT	CAIRDRGQSEAFF
.	TRBV10-2	TRBJ1-6	.	TGCGCCACGAAGGACACCCCAAATTCACCCCTCCACTTT	CATKDTPNSPLHF
.	TRBV7-9	TRBJ1-1	.	TGTGCCAGCAGCCAGGGACAGAACACTGAAGCTTTCTTT	CASSQGQNTEAFF
.	TRBV30	TRBJ1-1	TRBD1	TGTGCCTGGAGACCTTGGGACAGGGGGGTTACTGAAGCTTTCTTT	CAWRPWDRGVTEAFF
.	TRBV2	TRBJ1-1	TRBD1	TGTGCCAGCAGTGAGGGGGACAGGGTGGCTGAAGCTTTCTTT	CASSEGDRVAEAFF
.	TRBV19	TRBJ1-2	.	TGTGCCAGTAGTAATCATCGTCTCGGAGGCGGTGGCTACACCTTC	CASSNHRLGGGGYTF
.	TRBV7-3	TRBJ2-3	TRBD2	TGTGCCAGCAGTCGGACTAGCGGGGGGGCTTTGGATACGCAGTATTTT	CASSRTSGGALDTQYF
.	TRBV11-2	TRBJ1-5	.	TGTGCCAGCAGCTTAGTATCAACAGATCAGCCCCAGCATTTT	CASSLVSTDQPQHF
.	TRBV5-1	TRBJ2-5	TRBD2	TGCGCCAGCAGCTCGGTCGCTAGCGGGGTTGGGGAGACCCAGTACTTC	CASSSVASGVGETQYF
.	TRBV4-1	TRBJ2-1	.	TGCGCCAGCAGCCAAGACCCCCTCGTAGGGGGTGAGCAGTTCTTC	CASSQDPLVGGEQFF
.	TRBV6-5	TRBJ1-1	.	TGTGCCAGCATTAGATGGACAGATCCCACTGAAGCTTTCTTT	CASIRWTDPTEAFF